This TCR beta chain was recorded in a study of shared clonotypes between healthy human individuals. Regarding the study as a whole: When naive CD4 clonotypes were compared across four donors, 4% to 6.5% were shared. Unshared clonotypes carried lower generation probabilities than those common to all four donors.

Sequenced by immunoSEQ multiplex PCR; TCRdb stores in-frame clones only, minus some. Among 700,000 or so clones listed, approximately 75% were seen once. The CDR3 runs to 13 residues. Trimming took 3 bases from V and 1 from J, leaving 5 bases between them. CDR1 is SGHRS and CDR2 is YFSETQ in the germline V gene. Concerning this clone itself: The antigen is not known. The sample holds other DNA sequences that translate to the same CDR3.

Sequencing used memory CD4+ T cells sorted from blood. Specified subset: CD45RA-negative fraction. The chain is built from TRBV5-1 and TRBJ1-3; D gene uncertain. This receptor was taken from a woman aged 30 to 39 in good health. The CDR3 DNA sequence: TGCGCCAGCAGCTCACCTTCTGGAAACACCATATATTTT. Protein: CASSSPSGNTIYF.